The 6 T cell receptor beta chains reported below all come from one sample, sequenced in a study of T cell repertoires in cytomegalovirus infection. TCRdb re-derived calls from the reads in MiXCR, one entry per CDR3 protein. The table includes about 470,000 distinct CDR3 sequences, more than 40% detected once. Their specific antigens are unknown. Source: cultured PBMCs, taken from culture after CMV antigen stimulation. The receptor set was obtained from a human donor in good health (CMV status not recorded). Some clones in this sample may be carry-over from other donors' samples.

The chain couples TRBV20-1 to TRBJ2-3; a weak D match, TRBD2 (6 bases). The V end was cut by 5 bases, the J end by 3 bases, with 6 bases between. This CDR3 is 11 amino acids long. The germline gives CDR1 DFQATT, CDR2 SNEGSKA (reference sequence). The CDR3 DNA reads as TGCAGTGCTCGGGGGACAGATACGCAGTATTTT. Protein product: CSARGTDTQYF.

The chain employs TRBV27 and TRBJ1-6, with D uncertain. Trimming left V 6 bases short and J 9 bases short, with 15 bases between. Germline V gene lookup returns CDR1 MNHEY and CDR2 SMNVEV (reference sequence). There are 14 residues in the CDR3. The CDR3 protein is CASRPVTLASPLHF. The DNA of the CDR3 is TGTGCCAGCAGACCGGTTACGCTGGCTTCACCCCTCCACTTT.

V gene TRBV5-6 combines with J gene TRBJ2-3; D unclear. V lost 4 bases and J 5 bases, leaving 11 bases between the germline ends. The CDR3 runs 13 residues. Germline CDR1 and CDR2: SGHDT and YYEEEE. CDR3 sequence (DNA): TGTGCCAGCAGCACCGGCCCCGGAGATACGCAGTATTTT. It codes for CASSTGPGDTQYF.

The chain has TRBV7-6 and TRBJ2-7; D is unclear. The CDR3 runs to 14 residues. CDR1 SGHVS and CDR2 FNYEAQ come from the germline V gene. Trimming removed 5 bases from V and 6 bases from J, with 17 bases in between. The CDR3, as DNA: TGTGCCAGCAGCCCCCTCCAATGGTGGAGCGAGCAGTACTTC. Translated: CASSPLQWWSEQYF.

The rearrangement links TRBV19 to TRBJ2-7; tentatively, D is TRBD1 (6 bases). The CDR3 consists of 14 residues. Germline V gene data show CDR1 as LNHDA and CDR2 as SQIVND (reference sequence). Deletions cut 4 bases from V and 2 bases from J, with 12 bases between. Here the CDR3 reads CASSTDRWPYEQYF. CDR3 DNA sequence: TGTGCCAGTAGTACCGACAGGTGGCCCTACGAGCAGTACTTC.

This clonotype was detected a few times. The chain combines TRBV7-8 with TRBJ2-6; the D is unclear. This CDR3 contains 14 residues. The germline V and J ends were trimmed by 3 bases and 1 base, with 4 bases remaining between them. Germline assignment: CDR1 SGHVS and CDR2 FQNEAQ. CDR3 loop: CASSFESGANVLTF. The CDR3 DNA follows: TGTGCCAGCAGCTTCGAGTCTGGGGCCAACGTCCTGACTTTC.